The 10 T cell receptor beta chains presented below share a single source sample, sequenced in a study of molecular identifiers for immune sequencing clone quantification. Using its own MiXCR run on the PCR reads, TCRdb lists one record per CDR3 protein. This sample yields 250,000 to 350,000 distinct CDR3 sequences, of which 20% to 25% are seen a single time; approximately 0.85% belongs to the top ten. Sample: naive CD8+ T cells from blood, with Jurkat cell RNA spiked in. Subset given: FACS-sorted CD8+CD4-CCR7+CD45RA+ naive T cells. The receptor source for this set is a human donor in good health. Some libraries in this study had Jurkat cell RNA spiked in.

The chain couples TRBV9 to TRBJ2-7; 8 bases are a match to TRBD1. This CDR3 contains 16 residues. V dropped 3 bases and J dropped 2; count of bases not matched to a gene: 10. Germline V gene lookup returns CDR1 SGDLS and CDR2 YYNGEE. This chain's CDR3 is CASSASGTGVAYEQYF. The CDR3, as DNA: TGTGCCAGCAGCGCTTCCGGGACAGGCGTAGCCTACGAGCAGTACTTC.

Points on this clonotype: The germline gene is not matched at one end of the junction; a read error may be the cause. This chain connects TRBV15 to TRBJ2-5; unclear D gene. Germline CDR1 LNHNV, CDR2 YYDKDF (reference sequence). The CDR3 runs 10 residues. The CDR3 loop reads CATSGETQYF. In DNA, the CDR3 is TGTGCCACCAGCGGAGAGACCCAGTACTTC. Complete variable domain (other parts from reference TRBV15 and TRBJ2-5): DAMVIQNPRYQVTQFGKPVTLSCSQTLNHNVMYWYQQKSSQAPKLLFHYYDKDFNNEADTPDNFQSRRPNTSFCFLDIRSPGLGDTAMYLCATSGETQYFGPGTRLLVL.

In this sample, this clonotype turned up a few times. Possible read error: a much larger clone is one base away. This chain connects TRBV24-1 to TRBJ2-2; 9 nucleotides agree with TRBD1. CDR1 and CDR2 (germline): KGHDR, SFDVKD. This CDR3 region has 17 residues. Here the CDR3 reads CATGDPGQGLATGELFF. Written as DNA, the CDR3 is TGTGCCACCGGTGATCCGGGACAGGGACTCGCCACCGGGGAGCTGTTTTTT.

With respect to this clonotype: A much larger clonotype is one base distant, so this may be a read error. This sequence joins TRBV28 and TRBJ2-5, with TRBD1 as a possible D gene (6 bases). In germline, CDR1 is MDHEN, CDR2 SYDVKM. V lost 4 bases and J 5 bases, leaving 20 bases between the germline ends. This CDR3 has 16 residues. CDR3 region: CASSSGSRDNLETQYF. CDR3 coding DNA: TGTGCCAGCAGTTCAGGTTCTCGGGACAATCTCGAGACCCAGTACTTC.

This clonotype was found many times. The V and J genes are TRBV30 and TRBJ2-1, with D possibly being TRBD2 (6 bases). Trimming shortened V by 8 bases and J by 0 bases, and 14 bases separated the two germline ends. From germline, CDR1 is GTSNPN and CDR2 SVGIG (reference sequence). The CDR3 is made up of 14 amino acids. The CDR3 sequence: CAGDLLSSYNEQFF. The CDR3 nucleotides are TGTGCCGGGGACTTACTAAGCTCCTACAATGAGCAGTTCTTC.

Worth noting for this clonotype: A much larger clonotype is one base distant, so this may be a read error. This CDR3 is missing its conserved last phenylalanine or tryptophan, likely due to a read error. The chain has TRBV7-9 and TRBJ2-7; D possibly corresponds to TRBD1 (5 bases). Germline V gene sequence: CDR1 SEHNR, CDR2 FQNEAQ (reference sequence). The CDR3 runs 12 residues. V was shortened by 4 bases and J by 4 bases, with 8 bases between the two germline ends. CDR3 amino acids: CASSWAGYEQYI. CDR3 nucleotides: TGTGCCAGCAGCTGGGCAGGGTACGAGCAGTACATC.

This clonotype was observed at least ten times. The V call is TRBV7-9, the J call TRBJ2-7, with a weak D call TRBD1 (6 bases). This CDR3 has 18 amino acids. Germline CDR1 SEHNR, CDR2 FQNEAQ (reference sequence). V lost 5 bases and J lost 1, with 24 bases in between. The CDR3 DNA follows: TGTGCCAGCAGCCATTCTCCCAGGGGCCCGATTCCTTCCTACGAGCAGTACTTC. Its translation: CASSHSPRGPIPSYEQYF.

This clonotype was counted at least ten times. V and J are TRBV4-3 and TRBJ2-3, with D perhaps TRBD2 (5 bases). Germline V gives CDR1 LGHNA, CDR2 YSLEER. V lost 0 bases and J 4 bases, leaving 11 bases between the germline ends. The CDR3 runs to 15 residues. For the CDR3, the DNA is TGCGCCAGCAGCCAAGATCGGGGAATCTCAGATACGCAGTATTTT. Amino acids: CASSQDRGISDTQYF.

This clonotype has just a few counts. The CDR3 sequence is CASSPPPGQARDEQYF. In DNA, the CDR3 is TGTGCCAGCTCACCACCCCCAGGACAGGCCCGGGACGAGCAGTACTTC. J is TRBJ2-7 and V is TRBV18, with 7 nucleotides matching TRBD1. The CDR3 runs to 16 residues. The germline V gene has CDR1 KGHSH and CDR2 LQKENI. The V segment lost 0 bases and the J segment 5 bases; nucleotides outside the gene matches: 10.

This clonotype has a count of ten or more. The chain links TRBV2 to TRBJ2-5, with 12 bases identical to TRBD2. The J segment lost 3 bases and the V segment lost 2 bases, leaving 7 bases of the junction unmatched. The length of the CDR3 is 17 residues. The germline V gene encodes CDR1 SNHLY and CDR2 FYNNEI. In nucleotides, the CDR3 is TGTGCCAGCAGTGAATCCCCGACTAGCGGGGGTGAAGAGACCCAGTACTTC. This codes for CASSESPTSGGEETQYF.